This TCR beta chain comes out of a study of T cells after yellow fever vaccination. Notes on the study in general: Post-booster repertoires again held most primary-vaccination clones (approximately 96% CD4, about 90% CD8).

Regarding this clonotype: The target antigen is unknown.

This CDR3 region has 17 residues. Production of TCR cDNA was by 5'RACE template switching, which also added a universal primer site and UMIs. TCRdb re-called the 5' RACE reads with MiXCR, one entry per CDR3 protein. The repertoire has 450,000 to 650,000 distinct CDR3 sequences, 21% of them found once; the top ten carry about a sixth. This sequence joins TRBV21-1 and TRBJ2-1. TRBV21-1 is a pseudogene locus. The sequence was obtained from a man younger than 35 who received the YFV17D yellow fever vaccine. The material sequenced was PBMCs, taken less than 25 days after the first yellow fever vaccination. CDR3 DNA sequence: TGTGCCAGCAGCAAAACGGACCGACTTAGCTCCTACAATGAGCAGTTCTTC. Translating gives CASSKTDRLSSYNEQFF.